The 5 T cell receptor beta chains below come from one sample, sequenced in a study of blood T cell repertoires in COVID-19. Measured with immunoSEQ multiplex PCR; TCRdb has only the in-frame clones, and not every one. Of 45,000 or so clones in the sample, around nine tenths were seen once. Sequenced sample: peripheral blood. The receptors shown here come from a man aged 35-49 years with COVID-19, enrolled during active disease.

The rearrangement links TRBV6-1 to TRBJ2-4; possibly TRBD2 for D (6 bases). This CDR3 spans 15 amino acids. V was pared by 3 bases and J by 5 bases, with 14 bases between. CDR1 is MNHNS and CDR2 is SASEGT in the germline V gene. The CDR3 here is CASSDEAWGENIQYF. The CDR3 coding sequence is TGTGCCAGCAGTGATGAGGCTTGGGGGGAAAACATTCAGTACTTC.

The chain recombines TRBV2 with TRBJ1-2; D not certain. The V gene lost 6 bases and the J gene lost 2 bases, with 10 bases spanning the gap. CDR3 length: 13 amino acids. Germline CDR1 reads SNHLY; CDR2 reads FYNNEI. The CDR3 nucleotides read TGTGCCAGCAGCCCGACTCTCAACTATGGCTACACCTTC. As protein: CASSPTLNYGYTF.

With respect to this clone: The junction does not match germline at one end; this may be a read error. This chain uses TRBV6-5 with TRBJ1-2; 7 bases are shared with TRBD1. The CDR3 runs to 14 residues. Looked up from germline, CDR1 is MNHEY and CDR2 is SVGAGI. Here the CDR3 reads CASSYSTGRYGYTF. In nucleotides, the CDR3 is TGTGCCAGCAGCTACTCGACAGGGAGGTATGGCTACACCTTC.

The chain joins TRBV11-2 to TRBJ2-1; a possible D gene is TRBD2 (6 bases). The CDR3 has 13 amino acids. The V gene lost 4 bases and the J gene lost 9 bases, with 13 bases spanning the gap. Per the germline V gene, CDR1 is SGHAT and CDR2 is FQNNGV. CDR3 region: CASSSLGGVEQFF. CDR3 bases: TGTGCCAGCAGCTCCCTGGGAGGTGTTGAGCAGTTCTTC.

The chain carries TRBV5-6 and TRBJ2-6; no firm D call. This CDR3 region has 19 residues. Deletions cut 2 bases from V and 0 bases from J, with 18 bases between. Germline V gives CDR1 SGHDT, CDR2 YYEEEE. This CDR3 is CASSFVSFPQSSGANVLTF. The CDR3 DNA is TGTGCCAGCAGCTTCGTATCTTTCCCGCAGTCCTCTGGGGCCAACGTCCTGACTTTC.